Following are 8 T cell receptor beta chains from one sample sequenced in a study of blood T cell repertoires in COVID-19. Measured with immunoSEQ multiplex PCR; TCRdb has only the in-frame clones, and not every one. The sample carries approximately 290,000 clones, 70% to 90% recorded once. Material for sequencing was PBMCs or T cells enriched from blood (not recorded which). The source of these receptors is a woman aged 30 to 39 who had recovered from COVID-19.

The J gene is TRBJ2-7, the V gene TRBV7-8; 11 positions agree with TRBD2. Germline values: CDR1 SGHVS, CDR2 FQNEAQ. V was pared by 4 bases and J by 3 bases, with 2 bases of the junction left unmatched. This CDR3 has 14 amino acids. For the CDR3, the DNA is TGTGCCAGCAGCTCGGGACTAGCGGTCTACGAGCAGTACTTC. Its translation: CASSSGLAVYEQYF.

V and J are TRBV2 and TRBJ1-1, with D uncertain. Looked up from germline, CDR1 is SNHLY and CDR2 is FYNNEI. The CDR3 length is 16 residues. The ends were cut back, 6 bases at V and 1 base at J, with 18 bases in the middle. CDR3 amino acids: CASRAGPPSPNTEAFF. Here the CDR3 DNA reads TGTGCCAGCAGAGCCGGGCCGCCTAGCCCGAACACTGAAGCTTTCTTT.

V is TRBV4-2 and J is TRBJ2-7; TRBD1 aligns across 8 bases. Germline V gives CDR1 LGHNA, CDR2 YNFKEQ. Trimming took 0 bases from V and 6 from J; bases not matched to a gene: 10. The length of the CDR3 is 16 residues. The CDR3 loop reads CASSQDLNRGSLEQYF. In nucleotides, the CDR3 is TGTGCCAGCAGCCAAGATTTAAACAGGGGGTCGCTCGAGCAGTACTTC.

This clone has more than one count but fewer than ten. The V gene is TRBV7-2, the J gene TRBJ1-2; TRBD1 aligns across 8 bases. Trimming took 3 bases from V and 4 from J; bases not matched to a gene: 4. Germline CDR1 SGHTA, CDR2 FQGNSA. CDR3 length: 14 residues. CDR3 nucleotides: TGTGCCAGCAGCTTGACAGGGGCCAGCTATGGCTACACCTTC. As protein: CASSLTGASYGYTF.

This chain uses TRBV7-9 with TRBJ1-3; D might be TRBD1 (6 bases). The CDR3 sequence is 16 residues long. Trimming pared 1 base from V and 3 bases from J, leaving 13 bases between. In germline, CDR1 is SEHNR, CDR2 FQNEAQ (reference sequence). The CDR3 sequence is CASSLVGGADGNTIYF. CDR3 coding DNA: TGTGCCAGCAGCTTAGTTGGGGGGGCGGATGGAAACACCATATATTTT.

The CDR3 here is CASSVAIGTGKNTEAFF. DNA for the CDR3: TGTGCCAGCAGCGTAGCTATTGGCACCGGGAAGAACACTGAAGCTTTCTTT. The chain links TRBV9 to TRBJ1-1; D is unclear. CDR1 is SGDLS, CDR2 YYNGEE, per germline. The V and J ends lost 0 bases and 1 base respectively, with 16 bases between them. This CDR3 has 17 residues.

The chain is built from TRBV5-6 and TRBJ2-7, with D possibly matching TRBD1 (6 bases). Germline V gene lookup returns CDR1 SGHDT and CDR2 YYEEEE. The CDR3 runs 14 residues. Trimming took off 4 bases at V and 0 bases at J, with 11 bases between the two ends. CDR3: CASSGTGSSYEQYF. The CDR3 DNA is TGTGCCAGCAGCGGAACAGGGAGCTCCTACGAGCAGTACTTC.

Written as DNA, the CDR3 is TGTGCCAGCAGCTTTGACAGGGTAGGGGTCACTGAAGCTTTCTTT. Amino acids: CASSFDRVGVTEAFF. This chain links TRBV5-4 with TRBJ1-1; 7 nucleotides line up with TRBD1. Germline values: CDR1 SGHNT, CDR2 YYREEE (reference sequence). With V trimmed by 2 bases and J by 4 bases, 8 bases remained unmatched. The CDR3 spans 15 residues.